Detailed here is one T cell receptor beta chain. Antigen unknown. From germline, CDR1 is DFQATT and CDR2 SNEGSKA (reference sequence). Trimming removed 6 bases from V and 4 bases from J; junction bases left unmatched: 10. The CDR3 has 14 residues. RNA was extracted with the RNeasy kit, and a quantity of roughly 0.45 to 1 ug was reverse transcribed using random hexamers. MiXCR, run by TCRdb on the immunoSEQ multiplex PCR reads, gives a single entry per CDR3 protein. The sample contains 160,000 or so distinct CDR3 sequences, 94% of which appear only once. This specimen belongs to a study of CD8 T cells in Susac syndrome. Study-wide results and caveats: Individuals included in the TCR sequencing and HLA analysis were acknowledged by the study to be relatively few in number.

The gene calls are TRBV20-1 and TRBJ2-7; 9 nucleotides match TRBD1. The sequenced material came from CD4+ T cells from PBMCs. The source is a human donor with multiple sclerosis. The CDR3 nucleotides are TGCAGTGCCATTCTACGGACAGGGGAATACGAGCAGTACTTC. As protein: CSAILRTGEYEQYF.